This T cell receptor beta chain was sequenced in a study of blood T cell repertoires in COVID-19 (dated by TCRdb to the early 2020s). At the level of the whole study: Collaborator samples came from the United States, Italy and Spain and covered acute and convalescent phases of COVID-19. Deeply sampled blood TCRbeta repertoires from subjects exposed to, actively infected with, or recovered from COVID-19 were included in the dataset. The samples were drawn from the first 160 participants of the ongoing ImmuneRACE study and from some 1,300 subjects provided by 6 global collaborators. The sample metadata nearly always contained a de-identified subject ID, COVID-19 status, age in years and sex. Where HLA class I and class II types were available, the types were taken from metadata supplied by the sample provider, not from assay-based typing. The prospective study material was composed of cDNA or gDNA derived from T cells, B-cell-depleted T cells, or PBMCs. The repertoires were released in a freely available public database meant as a resource for research on the immune response to SARS-CoV-2.

General findings and caveats noted by the study authors: The amount of clinical and demographic metadata varied by source and participant and was provided uncurated.

With respect to this clone: Its antigen remains unidentified. Base quality data are lacking; no much larger clone is found one base away.

The V end gives up 4 bases and the J end 9 bases, leaving 11 bases in the junction not matched to a gene. CDR1 MDHEN and CDR2 SYDVKM were looked up in the germline V gene. The CDR3 starts with the cysteine, ends with the phenylalanine, and has 16 residues. Of the read, only the CDR3 DNA is kept; its 48 bases are in frame from base 1. TCRbeta CDR3 regions were amplified from genomic DNA by means of the immunoSEQ Assay, a bias-controlled multiplex PCR. In the authors' own workflow: Nucleated cell counts per sample were estimated from amplification of reference gene primers within the assay. To quantify the absolute abundance of each unique TCRbeta CDR3 rearrangement, sequence reads were collapsed and filtered. For each sample, productive Simpson clonality was calculated by taking the square root of Simpson's diversity index across productive rearrangements. TCRdb obtained this table from immuneACCESS and retained in-frame rearrangements with V and J assigned. These tables miss some clones; where compared with another copy, unresolved V genes account for less than half of the shortfall, and the remainder is unexplained. The DNA gave D and trimming, while V, J and clone size come from that table. The sample table holds under 150,000 clones, of which around nine tenths were seen once. The ten largest clonotypes hold roughly 4% of the sample.

Collaborating institutions collected whole blood in K2EDTA tubes following their own protocols. For TCRbeta analysis, collaborators shipped samples as frozen whole blood, isolated PBMCs, or DNA extracted from either of those sample types. The V and J segments used are TRBV28 and TRBJ1-6; TRBD1 agrees with 8 junctional bases. Sequenced: peripheral blood. This TCR derives from a woman in her 40s with acute or convalescent COVID-19. DNA sequence: TGTGCCAGCAGTTCATCCGTAAGGACAGGGTTTTCACCCCTCCACTTT. Its protein is CASSSSVRTGFSPLHF.